Shown below are 2 T cell receptor beta chains from a single sample sequenced in a study of T cells in tumors after PD-1 blockade. Assay: immunoSEQ multiplex PCR; the TCRdb copy retains only in-frame clones and omits some. The repertoire holds about 33,000 clones, with around four fifths as singletons. The sample here was PBMCs, taken before anti-PD-1 treatment. Source of these receptors: a human donor with basal cell carcinoma.

This rearrangement joins TRBV6-4 to TRBJ2-1, with 10 bases aligning to TRBD2. V gave up 6 bases and J gave up 1 base; unmatched junction bases: 6. The CDR3 has 16 residues. Germline V CDR1 and CDR2: MRHNA, SNTAGT. For the CDR3, the DNA is TGTGCCAGCAGCGTAAGCGGGGGGGGGTCCTACAATGAGCAGTTCTTC. This translates into CASSVSGGGSYNEQFF.

This clone was seen only once. The J gene is TRBJ1-5, the V gene TRBV28; D unresolved. From germline, CDR1 is MDHEN and CDR2 SYDVKM. Trimming removed 2 bases from V and 7 bases from J, with 27 bases in between. The CDR3 consists of 19 residues. DNA of the CDR3: TGTGCCAGCAGTTTACCGTCCCCCGCCTGGGCCGGGTTCGGGCAGCCCCAGCATTTT. The encoded protein is CASSLPSPAWAGFGQPQHF.